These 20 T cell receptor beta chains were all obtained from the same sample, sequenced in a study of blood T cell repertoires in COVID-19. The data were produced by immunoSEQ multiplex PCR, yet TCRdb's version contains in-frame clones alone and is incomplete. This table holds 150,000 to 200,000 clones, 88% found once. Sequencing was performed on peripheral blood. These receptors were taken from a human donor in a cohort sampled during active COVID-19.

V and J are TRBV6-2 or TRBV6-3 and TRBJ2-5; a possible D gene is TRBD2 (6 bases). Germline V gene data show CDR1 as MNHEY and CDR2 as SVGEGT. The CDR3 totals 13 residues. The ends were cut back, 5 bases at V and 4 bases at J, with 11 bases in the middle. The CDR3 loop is CASSRGTLETQYF. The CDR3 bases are TGTGCCAGCAGTCGCGGGACTCTAGAGACCCAGTACTTC.

CDR3 sequence: CASSMGTGTIGQYF. Here the CDR3 DNA reads TGTGCCAGTAGTATGGGGACAGGGACTATTGGGCAGTACTTC. The chain has TRBV19 and TRBJ2-7; 9 bases fit TRBD1. CDR1 and CDR2 (germline): LNHDA, SQIVND (reference sequence). The CDR3 loop spans 14 amino acids. J was trimmed by 9 bases and V by 3 bases; bases with no gene match: 9.

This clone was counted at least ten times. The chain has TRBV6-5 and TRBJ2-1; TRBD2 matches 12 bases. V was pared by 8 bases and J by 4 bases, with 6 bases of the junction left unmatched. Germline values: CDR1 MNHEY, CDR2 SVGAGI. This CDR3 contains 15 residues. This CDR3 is CASDASGGDYNEQFF. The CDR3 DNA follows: TGTGCCAGCGACGCTAGCGGGGGGGATTACAATGAGCAGTTCTTC.

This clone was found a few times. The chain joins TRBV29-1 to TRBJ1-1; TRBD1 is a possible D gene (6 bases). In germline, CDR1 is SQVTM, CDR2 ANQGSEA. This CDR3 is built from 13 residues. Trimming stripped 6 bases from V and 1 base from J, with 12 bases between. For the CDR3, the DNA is TGCAGCGTCGAGGGACATCCGAACACTGAAGCTTTCTTT. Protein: CSVEGHPNTEAFF.

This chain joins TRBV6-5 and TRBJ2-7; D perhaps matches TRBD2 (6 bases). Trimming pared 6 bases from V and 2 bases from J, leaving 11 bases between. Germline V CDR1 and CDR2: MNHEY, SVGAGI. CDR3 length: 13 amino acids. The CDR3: CASRGLTTYEQYF. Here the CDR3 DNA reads TGTGCCAGCAGGGGACTCACTACCTACGAGCAGTACTTC.

CDR3 nucleotides: TGCAGCGTTGTGTATTCTTTCAATGAGCAGTTCTTC. Translation: CSVVYSFNEQFF. The V and J genes are TRBV29-1 and TRBJ2-1, with D hard to call. The CDR3 length is 12 residues. The V gene's germline CDR1 is SQVTM and CDR2 ANQGSEA. The V gene lost 4 bases and the J gene lost 6 bases, with 10 bases spanning the gap.

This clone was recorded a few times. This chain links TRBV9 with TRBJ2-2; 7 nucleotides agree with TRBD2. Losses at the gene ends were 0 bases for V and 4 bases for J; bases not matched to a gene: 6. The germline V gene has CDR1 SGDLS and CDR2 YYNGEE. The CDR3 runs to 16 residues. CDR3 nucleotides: TGTGCCAGCAGCGTAGCCCCGGGAGGAGGCACCGGGGAGCTGTTTTTT. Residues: CASSVAPGGGTGELFF.

CDR3 coding DNA: TGTGCCAGCAGCCCAGGTTTGACAGTGAACACTGAAGCTTTCTTT. Residues: CASSPGLTVNTEAFF. The V and J genes are TRBV3-1 (or the pseudogene TRBV3-2) and TRBJ1-1; D may be TRBD1 (5 bases). CDR3 length equals 15 residues. In germline, CDR1 is LGHDT, CDR2 YNNKEL (reference sequence). Trimming removed 4 bases from V and 0 bases from J, with 12 bases in between.

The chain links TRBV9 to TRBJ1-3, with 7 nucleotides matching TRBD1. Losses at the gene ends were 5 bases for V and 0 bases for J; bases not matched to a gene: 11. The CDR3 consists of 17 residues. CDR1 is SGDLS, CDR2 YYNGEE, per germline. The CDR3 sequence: CASSHPRDSVSGNTIYF. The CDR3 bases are TGTGCCAGCAGTCACCCCCGGGACAGTGTCTCTGGAAACACCATATATTTT.

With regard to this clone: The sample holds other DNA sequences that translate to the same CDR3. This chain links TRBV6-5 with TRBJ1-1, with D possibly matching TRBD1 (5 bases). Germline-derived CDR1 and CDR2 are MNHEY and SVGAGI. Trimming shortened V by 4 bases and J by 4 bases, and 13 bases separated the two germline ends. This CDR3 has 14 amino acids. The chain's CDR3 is CASSSGGVATEAFF. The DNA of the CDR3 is TGTGCCAGCAGTTCCGGGGGGGTAGCCACTGAAGCTTTCTTT.

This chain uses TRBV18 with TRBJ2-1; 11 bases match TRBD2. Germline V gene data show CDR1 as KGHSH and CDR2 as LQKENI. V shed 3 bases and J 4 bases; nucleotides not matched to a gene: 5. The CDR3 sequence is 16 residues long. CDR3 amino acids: CASSPTTSGGYNEQFF. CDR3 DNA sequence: TGTGCCAGCTCACCGACAACTAGCGGGGGTTACAATGAGCAGTTCTTC.

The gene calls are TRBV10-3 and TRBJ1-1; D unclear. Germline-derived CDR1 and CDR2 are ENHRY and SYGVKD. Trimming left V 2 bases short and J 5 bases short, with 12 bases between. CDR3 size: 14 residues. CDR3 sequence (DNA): TGTGCCATCAGTGAGGCGGGTTGGGGTACTGAAGCTTTCTTT. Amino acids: CAISEAGWGTEAFF.

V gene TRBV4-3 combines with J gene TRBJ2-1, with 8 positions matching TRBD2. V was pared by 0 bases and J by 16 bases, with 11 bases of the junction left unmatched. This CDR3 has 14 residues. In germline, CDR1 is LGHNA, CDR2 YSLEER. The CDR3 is CASSQDPGLGTSFF. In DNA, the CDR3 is TGCGCCAGCAGCCAAGATCCGGGACTAGGGACTTCCTTCTTC.

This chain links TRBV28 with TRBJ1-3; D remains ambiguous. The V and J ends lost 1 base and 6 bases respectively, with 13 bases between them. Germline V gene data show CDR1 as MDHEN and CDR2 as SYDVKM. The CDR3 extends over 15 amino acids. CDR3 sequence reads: CASSLSRPAVNTIYF. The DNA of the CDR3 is TGTGCCAGCAGTTTATCCCGACCTGCGGTAAACACCATATATTTT.

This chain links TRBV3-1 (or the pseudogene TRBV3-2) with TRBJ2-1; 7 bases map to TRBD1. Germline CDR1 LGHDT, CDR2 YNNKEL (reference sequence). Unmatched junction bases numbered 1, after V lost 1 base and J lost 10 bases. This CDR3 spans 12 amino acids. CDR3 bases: TGTGCCAGCAGCCAAGGGGGACAGGAGCAGTTCTTC. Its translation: CASSQGGQEQFF.

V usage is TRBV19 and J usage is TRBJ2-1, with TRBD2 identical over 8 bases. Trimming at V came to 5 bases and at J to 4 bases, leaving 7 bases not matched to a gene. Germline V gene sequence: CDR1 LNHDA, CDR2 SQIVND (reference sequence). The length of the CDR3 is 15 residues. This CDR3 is CASSPTSGVYNEQFF. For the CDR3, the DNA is TGTGCCAGTAGTCCCACTAGCGGAGTATACAATGAGCAGTTCTTC.

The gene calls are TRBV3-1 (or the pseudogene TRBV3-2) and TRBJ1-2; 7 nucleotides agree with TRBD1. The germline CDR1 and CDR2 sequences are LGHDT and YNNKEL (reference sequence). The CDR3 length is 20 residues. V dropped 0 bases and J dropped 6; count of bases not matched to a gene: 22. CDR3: CASSQDNPRTMGVGGDGYTF. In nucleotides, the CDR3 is TGTGCCAGCAGCCAAGACAACCCAAGAACCATGGGGGTAGGGGGCGATGGCTACACCTTC.

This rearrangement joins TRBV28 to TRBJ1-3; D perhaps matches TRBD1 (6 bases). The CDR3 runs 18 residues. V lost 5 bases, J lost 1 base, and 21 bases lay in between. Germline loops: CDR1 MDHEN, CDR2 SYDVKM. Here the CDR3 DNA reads TGTGCCAGCAGTCAAGTCGGACAGCGTAAGAGATCTGGAAACACCATATATTTT. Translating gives CASSQVGQRKRSGNTIYF.

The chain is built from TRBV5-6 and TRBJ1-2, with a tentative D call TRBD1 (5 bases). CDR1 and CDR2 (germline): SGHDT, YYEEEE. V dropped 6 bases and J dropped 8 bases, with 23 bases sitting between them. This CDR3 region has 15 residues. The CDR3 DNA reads TGTGCCAGCACCGCACCCATACTGGGGCTCGGGGGCTACACCTTC. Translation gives CASTAPILGLGGYTF.

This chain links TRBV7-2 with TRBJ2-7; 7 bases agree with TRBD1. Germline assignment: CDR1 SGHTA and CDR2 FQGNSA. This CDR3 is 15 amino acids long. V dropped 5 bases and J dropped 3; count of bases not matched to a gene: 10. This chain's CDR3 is CASSRRQGNIYEQYF. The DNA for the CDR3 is TGTGCCAGCAGCCGCAGACAGGGAAACATCTACGAGCAGTACTTC.